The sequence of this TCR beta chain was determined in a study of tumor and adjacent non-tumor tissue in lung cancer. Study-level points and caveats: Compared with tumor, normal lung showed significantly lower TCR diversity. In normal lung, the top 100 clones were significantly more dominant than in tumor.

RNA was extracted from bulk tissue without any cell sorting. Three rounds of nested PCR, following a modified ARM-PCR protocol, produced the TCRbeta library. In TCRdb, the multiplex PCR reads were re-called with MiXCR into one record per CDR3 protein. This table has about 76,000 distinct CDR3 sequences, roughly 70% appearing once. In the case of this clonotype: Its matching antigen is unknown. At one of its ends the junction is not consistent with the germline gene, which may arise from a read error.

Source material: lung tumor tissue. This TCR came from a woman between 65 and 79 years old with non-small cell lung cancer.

CDR3 in amino acids: CAINEGTSCSYERYF. CDR3 in DNA: TGTGCCATCAATGAGGGGACTAGCTGTTCCTACGAGCGGTACTTC. The chain uses TRBV10-3 and TRBJ2-7, with 9 bases fitting TRBD2. Germline-derived CDR1 and CDR2 are ENHRY and SYGVKD. The CDR3 has 15 amino acids.